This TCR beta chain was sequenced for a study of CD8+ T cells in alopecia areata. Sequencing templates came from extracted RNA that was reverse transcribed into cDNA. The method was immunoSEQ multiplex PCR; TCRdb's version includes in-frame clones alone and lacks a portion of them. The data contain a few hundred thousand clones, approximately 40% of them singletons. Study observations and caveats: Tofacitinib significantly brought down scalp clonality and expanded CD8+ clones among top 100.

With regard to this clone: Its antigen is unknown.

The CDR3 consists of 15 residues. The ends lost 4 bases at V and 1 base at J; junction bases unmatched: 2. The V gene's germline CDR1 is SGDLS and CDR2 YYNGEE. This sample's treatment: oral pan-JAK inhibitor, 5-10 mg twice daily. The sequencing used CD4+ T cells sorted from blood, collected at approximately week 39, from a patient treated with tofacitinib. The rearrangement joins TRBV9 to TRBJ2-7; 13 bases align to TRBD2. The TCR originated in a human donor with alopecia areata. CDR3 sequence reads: CASSQGLAGSYEQYF. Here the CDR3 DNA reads TGTGCCAGCAGCCAGGGACTAGCGGGGTCCTACGAGCAGTACTTC.